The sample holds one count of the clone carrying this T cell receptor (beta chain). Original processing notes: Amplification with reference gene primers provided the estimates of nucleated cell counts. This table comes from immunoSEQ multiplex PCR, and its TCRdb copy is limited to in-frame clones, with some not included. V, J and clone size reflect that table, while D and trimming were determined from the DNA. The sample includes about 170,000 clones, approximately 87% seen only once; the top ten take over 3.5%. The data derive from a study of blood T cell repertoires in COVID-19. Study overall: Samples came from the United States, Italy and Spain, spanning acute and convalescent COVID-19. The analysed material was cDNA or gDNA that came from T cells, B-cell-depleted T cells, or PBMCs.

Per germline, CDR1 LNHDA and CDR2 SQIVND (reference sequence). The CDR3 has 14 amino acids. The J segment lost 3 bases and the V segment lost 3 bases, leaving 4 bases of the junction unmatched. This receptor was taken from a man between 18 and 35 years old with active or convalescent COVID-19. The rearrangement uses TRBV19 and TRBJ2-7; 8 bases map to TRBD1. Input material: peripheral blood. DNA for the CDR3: TGTGCCAGTAGTATCGGGACAGGCGTCTACGAGCAGTACTTC. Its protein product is CASSIGTGVYEQYF.